Presented here are 17 T cell receptor beta chains from one specimen sequenced in a study of blood T cell repertoires in COVID-19. The protocol was immunoSEQ multiplex PCR, while the TCRdb copy is restricted to in-frame clones and leaves out a portion. The repertoire holds about 180,000 clones, with 80% to 90% as singletons. The sample comprised peripheral blood. The source of these receptors is a human donor with active or convalescent COVID-19. The donor label of this sample is uncertain.

V usage is TRBV27 and J usage is TRBJ2-6, with D uncertain. The CDR3 is 14 amino acids. The ends were cut back, 5 bases at V and 2 bases at J, with 7 bases in the middle. Germline V CDR1 and CDR2: MNHEY, SMNVEV (reference sequence). The CDR3 loop is CASSPSTGANVLTF. The CDR3 DNA is TGTGCCAGCAGTCCCTCTACTGGGGCCAACGTCCTGACTTTC.

The CDR3 protein is CASSQPGLALNEQFF. Here the CDR3 DNA reads TGCGCCAGCAGCCAACCGGGACTAGCGCTGAATGAGCAGTTCTTC. The chain couples TRBV4-1 to TRBJ2-1; 10 bases line up with TRBD2. The J segment lost 7 bases and the V segment lost 2 bases, leaving 5 bases of the junction unmatched. The germline gives CDR1 MGHRA, CDR2 YSYEKL. CDR3 length: 15 residues.

The rearrangement links TRBV4-3 to TRBJ2-1; D is uncertain. V shed 0 bases and J shed 7 bases, with 10 bases lying between them. Germline CDR1 and CDR2: LGHNA and YSLEER. There are 14 residues in the CDR3. The CDR3 here is CASSQEFRVNEQFF. Here the CDR3 DNA reads TGCGCCAGCAGCCAAGAATTCCGGGTTAATGAGCAGTTCTTC.

The chain is built from TRBV2 and TRBJ2-7; tentative D call: TRBD1 (5 bases). The CDR3 loop spans 11 amino acids. The V end was cut by 6 bases, the J end by 6 bases, with 9 bases between. CDR1 is SNHLY, CDR2 FYNNEI, per germline. The CDR3 region is CASSTGIEQYF. CDR3 sequence (DNA): TGTGCCAGCAGCACAGGTATCGAGCAGTACTTC.

This clone was counted once. The chain joins TRBV7-9 to TRBJ1-4, with TRBD1 matching over 10 bases. J lost 8 bases, V lost 3 bases, and 9 bases had no gene match. Looked up from germline, CDR1 is SEHNR and CDR2 is FQNEAQ (reference sequence). The CDR3 length is 16 residues. As DNA, the CDR3 is TGTGCCAGCAGCTTGTTCTCCGGGACAGGGGTGGAAAAACTGTTTTTT. Protein: CASSLFSGTGVEKLFF.

The genes are TRBV25-1 and TRBJ1-6; TRBD1 matches at 10 bases. The CDR3 is made up of 15 amino acids. J was trimmed by 6 bases and V by 4 bases; bases with no gene match: 3. The V gene's germline CDR1 is MGHDK and CDR2 SYGVNS. CDR3 in DNA: TGTGCCAGCAGTGCCCGGGACAGGGGTAATTCACCCCTCCACTTT. Its translation is CASSARDRGNSPLHF.

The V call is TRBV2, the J call TRBJ2-3; 12 nucleotides match TRBD2. CDR1 and CDR2 (germline): SNHLY, FYNNEI. J was trimmed by 2 bases and V by 4 bases; bases with no gene match: 19. The CDR3 covers 21 residues. The CDR3 bases are TGTGCCAGCAGTGCCGTCCCCGGACGGACTAGCGGGGACCTGAACACAGATACGCAGTATTTT. Its translation is CASSAVPGRTSGDLNTDTQYF.

This clone was seen a single time. The V gene is TRBV19, the J gene TRBJ1-5, with D unresolved. This CDR3 contains 16 residues. V gave up 7 bases and J gave up 6 bases, with 22 bases separating them. CDR1 is LNHDA and CDR2 is SQIVND in the germline V gene (reference sequence). The DNA for the CDR3 is TGTGCCAGTACCTCACCCCGGGATCAGCGGGCTCAGCCCCAGCATTTT. Translating gives CASTSPRDQRAQPQHF.

This rearrangement joins TRBV24-1 to TRBJ1-5, with TRBD1 matching over 8 bases. Germline loops: CDR1 KGHDR, CDR2 SFDVKD. V lost 3 bases to trimming and J lost 6 bases; unmatched junction nucleotides: 9. The CDR3 runs 16 residues. The CDR3 DNA follows: TGTGCCACCAGTGATACCAAATTACAGGGGGGTCAGCCCCAGCATTTT. The encoded protein is CATSDTKLQGGQPQHF.

This chain joins TRBV13 and TRBJ2-3, with 9 bases aligning to TRBD2. Germline values: CDR1 PRHDT, CDR2 FYEKMQ (reference sequence). CDR3 length: 17 residues. V lost 0 bases and J lost 4; bases outside the gene matches: 8. CDR3 sequence reads: CASSLGGAGGPPDTQYF. The CDR3 DNA is TGTGCCAGCAGCTTAGGAGGGGCGGGAGGGCCGCCAGATACGCAGTATTTT.

The rearrangement links TRBV5-1 to TRBJ2-1; 15 nucleotides align to TRBD2. This CDR3 contains 17 residues. Looked up from germline, CDR1 is SGHRS and CDR2 is YFSETQ. V lost 4 bases, J lost 7 bases, and 9 bases stayed unmatched. This CDR3 reads CASSGWTSGGAKNEQFF. CDR3 nucleotide sequence: TGCGCCAGCAGCGGATGGACTAGCGGGGGGGCGAAGAATGAGCAGTTCTTC.

The chain uses TRBV15 and TRBJ2-1; maybe TRBD2 (6 bases). The CDR3 length is 15 residues. The germline gives CDR1 LNHNV, CDR2 YYDKDF (reference sequence). Trimming removed 0 bases from V and 3 bases from J, with 9 bases in between. For the CDR3, the DNA is TGTGCCACCAGCAGAGAGGGGGACTTCTACAATGAGCAGTTCTTC. It codes for CATSREGDFYNEQFF.

The chain recombines TRBV14 with TRBJ2-7; D ambiguous. V was trimmed by 1 base and J by 6 bases, leaving 7 bases between them. CDR1 and CDR2 from the germline V gene are SGHDN and FVKESK. The CDR3 spans 12 residues. The CDR3 coding sequence is TGTGCCAGCAGCCAAGGACGGAGCGAGCAGTACTTC. Translating it yields CASSQGRSEQYF.

The rearrangement links TRBV3-1 (or the pseudogene TRBV3-2) to TRBJ1-1; possible D gene TRBD1, 5 bases. Trimming stripped 4 bases from V and 11 bases from J, with 20 bases between. CDR1 and CDR2 (germline): LGHDT, YNNKEL (reference sequence). The CDR3 has 14 residues. DNA of the CDR3: TGTGCCAGCAGCCTTCTTTCCTCAGGGCAGAAGGCTTTCTTT. Protein: CASSLLSSGQKAFF.

This CDR3 reads CASSLTLGKYEQYF. The CDR3, as DNA: TGCGCCAGCAGCCTCACACTAGGAAAGTACGAGCAGTACTTC. This chain links TRBV5-1 with TRBJ2-7; TRBD2 is a possible D gene (5 bases). V shed 4 bases and J shed 4 bases, with 15 bases lying between them. This CDR3 region has 14 residues. The germline gives CDR1 SGHRS, CDR2 YFSETQ.

The chain carries TRBV7-3 and TRBJ2-7, with a weak D call TRBD1 (7 bases). Germline loops: CDR1 SGHTA, CDR2 FQGTGA. The CDR3 spans 13 residues. V lost 4 bases and J lost 8, with 15 bases in between. The DNA of the CDR3 is TGTGCCAGCAGCTATCAGGGGGAGGCCAAGCAGTACTTC. Translation: CASSYQGEAKQYF.

The chain has TRBV19 and TRBJ2-7, with a weak D call TRBD2 (6 bases). V lost 0 bases to trimming and J lost 3 bases, with 21 bases between them. This CDR3 is 18 amino acids long. Germline lookup yields CDR1 LNHDA and CDR2 SQIVND (reference sequence). The CDR3 here is CASSIDRSSGQGYYEQYF. CDR3 DNA sequence: TGTGCCAGTAGTATAGATCGATCGAGCGGGCAAGGATACTACGAGCAGTACTTC.